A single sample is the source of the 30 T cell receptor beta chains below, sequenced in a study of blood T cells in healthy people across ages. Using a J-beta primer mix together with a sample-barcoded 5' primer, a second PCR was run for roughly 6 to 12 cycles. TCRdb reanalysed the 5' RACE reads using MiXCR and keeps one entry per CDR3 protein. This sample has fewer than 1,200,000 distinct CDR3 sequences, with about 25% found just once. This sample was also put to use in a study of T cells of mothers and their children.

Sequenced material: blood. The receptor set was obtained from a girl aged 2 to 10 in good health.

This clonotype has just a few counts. DNA for the CDR3: TGTGCCACCAGCCCGGGGCCTGGAAACACCATATATTTT. Its translation: CATSPGPGNTIYF. The chain carries TRBV15 and TRBJ1-3, with D possibly being TRBD1 (5 bases). Germline values: CDR1 LNHNV, CDR2 YYDKDF (reference sequence). V dropped 5 bases and J dropped 2 bases, with 7 bases sitting between them. The CDR3 runs 13 residues.

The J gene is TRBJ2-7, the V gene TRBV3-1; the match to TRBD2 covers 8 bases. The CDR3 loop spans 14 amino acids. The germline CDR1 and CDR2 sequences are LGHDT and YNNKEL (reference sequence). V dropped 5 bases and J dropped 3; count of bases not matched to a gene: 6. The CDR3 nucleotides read TGTGCCAGCAGCACGCTGACTAGCGACTACGAGCAGTACTTC. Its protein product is CASSTLTSDYEQYF.

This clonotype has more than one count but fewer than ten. The CDR3 reads CASSLAYRQGTYEQYF. In nucleotides, the CDR3 is TGTGCCAGCAGTTTAGCCTACAGGCAGGGGACCTACGAGCAGTACTTC. The chain recombines TRBV28 with TRBJ2-7; D perhaps matches TRBD1 (6 bases). V lost 2 bases to trimming and J lost 2 bases, with 16 bases between them. In germline, CDR1 is MDHEN, CDR2 SYDVKM. The CDR3 runs to 16 residues.

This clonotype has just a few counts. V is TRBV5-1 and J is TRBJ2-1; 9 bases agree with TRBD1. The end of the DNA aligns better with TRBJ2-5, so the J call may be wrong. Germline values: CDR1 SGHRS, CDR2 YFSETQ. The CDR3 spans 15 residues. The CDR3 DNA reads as TGCGCCAGCAGCTCTGCTGACAGGGGGAAAGAGACCCAGTACTTC. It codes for CASSSADRGKETQYF.

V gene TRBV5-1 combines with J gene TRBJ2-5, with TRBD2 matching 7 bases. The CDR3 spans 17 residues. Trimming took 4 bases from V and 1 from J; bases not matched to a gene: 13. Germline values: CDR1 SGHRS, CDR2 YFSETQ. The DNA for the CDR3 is TGCGCCAGCAGCCTGTGGACTCCGACTAGCACCCAAGAGACCCAGTACTTC. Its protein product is CASSLWTPTSTQETQYF.

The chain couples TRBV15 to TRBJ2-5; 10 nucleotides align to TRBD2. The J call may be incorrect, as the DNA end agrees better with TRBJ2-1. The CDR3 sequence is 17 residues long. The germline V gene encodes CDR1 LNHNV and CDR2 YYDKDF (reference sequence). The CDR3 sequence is CATSRHHTGTSDSEQFF. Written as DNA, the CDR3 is TGTGCCACCAGCAGGCACCATACCGGGACTAGCGACAGTGAGCAGTTCTTC.

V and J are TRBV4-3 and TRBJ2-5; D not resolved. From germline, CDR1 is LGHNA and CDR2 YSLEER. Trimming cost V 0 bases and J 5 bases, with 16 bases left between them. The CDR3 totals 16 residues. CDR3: CASSQDFPSIRETQYF. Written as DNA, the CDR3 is TGCGCCAGCAGCCAAGATTTCCCCTCGATTAGGGAGACCCAGTACTTC.

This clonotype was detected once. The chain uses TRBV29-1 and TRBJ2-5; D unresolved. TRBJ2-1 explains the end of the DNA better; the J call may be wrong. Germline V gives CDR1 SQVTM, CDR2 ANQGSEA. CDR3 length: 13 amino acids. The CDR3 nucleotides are TGCAGCGTTGAAGATAGGCACGGCAATGAGCAGTTCTTC. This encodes CSVEDRHGNEQFF.

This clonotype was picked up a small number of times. The CDR3 is CASSGGTGATQPQHF. CDR3 DNA: TGTGCCAGCAGCGGCGGGACAGGGGCGACTCAGCCCCAGCATTTT. The rearrangement links TRBV9 to TRBJ1-5; 10 bases match TRBD1. The germline CDR1 and CDR2 sequences are SGDLS and YYNGEE. The J segment lost 6 bases and the V segment lost 3 bases, leaving 6 bases of the junction unmatched. CDR3 size: 15 residues.

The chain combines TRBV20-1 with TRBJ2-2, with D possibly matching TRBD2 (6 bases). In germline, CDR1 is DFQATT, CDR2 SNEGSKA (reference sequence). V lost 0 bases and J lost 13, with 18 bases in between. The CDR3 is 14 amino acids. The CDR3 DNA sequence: TGCAGTGCTAGAGATTCAACGGGAGCGGGCAGGCTGTTTTTT. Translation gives CSARDSTGAGRLFF.

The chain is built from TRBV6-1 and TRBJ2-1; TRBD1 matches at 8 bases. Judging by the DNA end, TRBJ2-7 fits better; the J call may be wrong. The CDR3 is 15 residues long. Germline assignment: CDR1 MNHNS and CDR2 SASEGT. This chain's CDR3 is CASRDGQGSSYEQYF. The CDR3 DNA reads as TGTGCCAGCAGAGATGGACAGGGCAGCTCCTACGAGCAGTACTTC.

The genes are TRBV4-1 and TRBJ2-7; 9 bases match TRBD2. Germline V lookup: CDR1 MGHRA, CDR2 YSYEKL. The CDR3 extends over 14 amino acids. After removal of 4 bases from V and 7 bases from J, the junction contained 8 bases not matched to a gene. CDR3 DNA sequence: TGCGCCAGCAGCCTTCTAGCGGGAAGGGGAGAGCAGTACTTC. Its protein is CASSLLAGRGEQYF.

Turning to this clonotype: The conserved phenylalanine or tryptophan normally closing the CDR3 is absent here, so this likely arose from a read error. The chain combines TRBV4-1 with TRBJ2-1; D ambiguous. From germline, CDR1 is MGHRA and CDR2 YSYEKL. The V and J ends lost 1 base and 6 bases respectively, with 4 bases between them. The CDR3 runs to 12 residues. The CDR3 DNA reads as TGCGCCAGCAGCCAAGTGAGCAATGAGCAGTTCCTC. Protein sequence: CASSQVSNEQFL.

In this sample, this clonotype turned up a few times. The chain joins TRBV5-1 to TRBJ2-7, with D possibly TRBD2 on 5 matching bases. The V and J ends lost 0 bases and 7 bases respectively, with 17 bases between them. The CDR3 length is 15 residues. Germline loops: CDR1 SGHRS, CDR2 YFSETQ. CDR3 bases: TGCGCCAGCAGCTTGGGTGAGGGAATGAGGAAAGAGCAGTACTTC. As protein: CASSLGEGMRKEQYF.

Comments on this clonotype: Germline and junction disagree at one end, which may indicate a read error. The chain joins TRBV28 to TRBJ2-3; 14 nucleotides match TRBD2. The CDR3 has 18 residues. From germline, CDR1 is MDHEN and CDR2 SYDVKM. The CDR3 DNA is TGTGCCAGCAGTTTAGAGACTAGCGGGAGGGGGAGCACGGATACGCAGTATTTT. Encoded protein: CASSLETSGRGSTDTQYF.

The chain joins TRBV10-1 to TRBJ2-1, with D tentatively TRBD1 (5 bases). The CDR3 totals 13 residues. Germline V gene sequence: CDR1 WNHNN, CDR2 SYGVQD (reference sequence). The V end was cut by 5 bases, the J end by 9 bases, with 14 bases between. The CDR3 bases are TGCGCCAGCAGTCCTCAGCGCCAGGGTGAGCAGTTCTTC. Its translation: CASSPQRQGEQFF.

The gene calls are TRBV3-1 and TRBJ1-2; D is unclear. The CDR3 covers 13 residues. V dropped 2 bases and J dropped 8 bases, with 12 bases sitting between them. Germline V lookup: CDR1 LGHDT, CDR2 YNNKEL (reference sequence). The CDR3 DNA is TGTGCCAGCAGCCAATCCGGGATGGGGGGCTACACCTTC. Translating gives CASSQSGMGGYTF.

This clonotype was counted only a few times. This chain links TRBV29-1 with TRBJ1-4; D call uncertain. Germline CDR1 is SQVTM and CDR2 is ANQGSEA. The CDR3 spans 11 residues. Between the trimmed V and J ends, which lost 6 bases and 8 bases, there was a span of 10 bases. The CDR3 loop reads CSVGQQEKLFF. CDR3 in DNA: TGCAGCGTCGGTCAACAGGAAAAACTGTTTTTT.

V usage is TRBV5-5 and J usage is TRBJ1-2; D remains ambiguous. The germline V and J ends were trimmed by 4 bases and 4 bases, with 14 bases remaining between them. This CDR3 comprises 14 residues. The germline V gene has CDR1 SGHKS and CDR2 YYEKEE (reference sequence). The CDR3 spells CASSPADGSYGYTF. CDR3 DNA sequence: TGTGCCAGCAGCCCTGCGGACGGATCCTATGGCTACACCTTC.

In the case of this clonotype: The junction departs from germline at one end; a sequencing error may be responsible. CDR3 sequence (DNA): TGTGCCAGCAGCTTGCTCAACCAAGTGACCCAGTACTTC. Amino acid sequence: CASSLLNQVTQYF. The genes are TRBV5-6 and TRBJ2-5; D is undetermined. The CDR3 runs 13 residues. Germline V gene sequence: CDR1 SGHDT, CDR2 YYEEEE.

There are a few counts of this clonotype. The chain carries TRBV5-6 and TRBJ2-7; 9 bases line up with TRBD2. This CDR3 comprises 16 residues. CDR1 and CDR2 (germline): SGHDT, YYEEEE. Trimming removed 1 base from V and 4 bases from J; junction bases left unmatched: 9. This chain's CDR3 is CASSLNTAGGRYEQYF. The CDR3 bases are TGTGCCAGCAGCTTGAATACAGCGGGGGGCAGATACGAGCAGTACTTC.

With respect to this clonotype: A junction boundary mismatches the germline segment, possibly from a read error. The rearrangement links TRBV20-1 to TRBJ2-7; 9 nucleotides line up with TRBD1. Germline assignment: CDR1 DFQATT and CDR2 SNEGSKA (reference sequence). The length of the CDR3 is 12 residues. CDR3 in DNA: TGCATTGCTAGGGGACAGGGCTACGAGCAGTACTTC. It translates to CIARGQGYEQYF.

DNA of the CDR3: TGCAGCGTTGAAGACGCCGGGACAGAAAGAGAGACCCAGTACTTC. It codes for CSVEDAGTERETQYF. This chain uses TRBV29-1 with TRBJ2-5, with TRBD1 matching 7 bases. CDR3 length equals 15 residues. CDR1 and CDR2 (germline): SQVTM, ANQGSEA. V shed 0 bases and J 4 bases; nucleotides not matched to a gene: 8.

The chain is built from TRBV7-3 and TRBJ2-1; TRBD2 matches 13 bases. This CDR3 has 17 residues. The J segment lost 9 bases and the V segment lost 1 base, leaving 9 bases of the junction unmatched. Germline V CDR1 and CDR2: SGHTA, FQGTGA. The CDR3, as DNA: TGTGCCAGCAGCTTAATCGGGACTAGCGGGGATCTGGGTGAGCAGTTCTTC. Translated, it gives CASSLIGTSGDLGEQFF.

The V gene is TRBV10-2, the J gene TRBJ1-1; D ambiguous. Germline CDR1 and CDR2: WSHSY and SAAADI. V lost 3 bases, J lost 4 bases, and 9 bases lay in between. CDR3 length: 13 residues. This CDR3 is CASSDSAGTEAFF. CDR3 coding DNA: TGCGCCAGCAGTGACTCGGCGGGCACTGAAGCTTTCTTT.

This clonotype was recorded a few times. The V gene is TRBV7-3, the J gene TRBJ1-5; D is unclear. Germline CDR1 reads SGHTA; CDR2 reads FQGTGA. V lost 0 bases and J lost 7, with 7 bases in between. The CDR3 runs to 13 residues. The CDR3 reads CASSLTRDQPQHF. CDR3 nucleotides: TGTGCCAGCAGCTTAACGAGAGACCAGCCCCAGCATTTT.

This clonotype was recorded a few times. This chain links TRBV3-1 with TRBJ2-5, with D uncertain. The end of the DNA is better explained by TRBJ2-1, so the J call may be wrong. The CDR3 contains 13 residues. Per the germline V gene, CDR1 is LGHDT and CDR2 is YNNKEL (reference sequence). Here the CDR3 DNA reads TGTGCCAGCAGCCAAGATGGCCCCAATGAGCAGTTCTTC. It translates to CASSQDGPNEQFF.

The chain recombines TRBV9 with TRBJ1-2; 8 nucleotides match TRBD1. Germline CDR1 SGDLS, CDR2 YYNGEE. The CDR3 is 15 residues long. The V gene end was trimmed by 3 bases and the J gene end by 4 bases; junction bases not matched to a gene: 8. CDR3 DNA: TGTGCCAGCAGCGATGGAGACCAGGGGGCCTATGGCTACACCTTC. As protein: CASSDGDQGAYGYTF.

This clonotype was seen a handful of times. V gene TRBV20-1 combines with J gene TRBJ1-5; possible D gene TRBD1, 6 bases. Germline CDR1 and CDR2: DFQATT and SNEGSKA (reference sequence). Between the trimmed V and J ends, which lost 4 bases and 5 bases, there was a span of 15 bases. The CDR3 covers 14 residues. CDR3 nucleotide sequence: TGCAGTGCTACCGTACCAGGGGCTCATCAGCCCCAGCATTTT. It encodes CSATVPGAHQPQHF.

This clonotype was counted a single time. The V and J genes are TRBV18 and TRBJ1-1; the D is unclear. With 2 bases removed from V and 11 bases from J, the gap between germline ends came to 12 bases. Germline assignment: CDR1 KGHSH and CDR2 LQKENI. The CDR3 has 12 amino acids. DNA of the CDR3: TGTGCCAGCTCACCAGAAGGATCAGCGGCTTTCTTT. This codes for CASSPEGSAAFF.